Listed below are T cell receptor beta chains from one sample, sequenced in a study of metastatic and nonmetastatic thyroid tumors. With MiXCR, TCRdb reprocessed the PCR reads. Seen here are 43,000 or so clones, 16% observed once, and the top ten hold about 20%. Sequencing was done on a sample of blood. Receptors were obtained from a female donor with papillary thyroid cancer or a benign thyroid nodule (not recorded which). Some clones in this sample may be carry-over from other donors' samples. CDR3s include the opening cysteine and the closing phenylalanine or tryptophan. Fields, in order: J gene, clone size, D gene, V gene, CDR3 protein, CDR3 DNA. A D gene is named only where the DNA matches it firmly. For some rows the clone size is stated as once, few or many, or as a class when expanded; others skip it.

j_gene: TRBJ2-2
abundance: -
d_gene: TRBD2
v_gene: TRBV3-1
CDR3aa: CASSQEVIAGETGELFF
CDR3nt: TGTGCCAGCAGCCAAGAGGTAATAGCGGGAGAGACCGGGGAGCTGTTTTTT

j_gene: TRBJ1-2
abundance: many
d_gene: TRBD1
v_gene: TRBV3-1
CDR3aa: CASSPDGTAANYGYTF
CDR3nt: TGTGCCAGCAGCCCGGATGGGACAGCCGCCAACTATGGCTACACCTTC

j_gene: TRBJ1-5
abundance: many
d_gene: -
v_gene: TRBV6-1
CDR3aa: CASSPWGYSNQPQHF
CDR3nt: TGTGCCAGCAGTCCTTGGGGTTATAGCAATCAGCCCCAGCATTTT

j_gene: TRBJ2-7
abundance: many
d_gene: TRBD1
v_gene: TRBV27
CDR3aa: CASSRAGTGDRYEQYF
CDR3nt: TGTGCCAGCAGTCGCGCCGGGACAGGGGACAGATACGAGCAGTACTTC

j_gene: TRBJ2-2
abundance: many
d_gene: -
v_gene: TRBV2
CDR3aa: CASSVSNTGELFF
CDR3nt: TGTGCCAGCAGTGTCTCGAACACCGGGGAGCTGTTTTTT

j_gene: TRBJ1-2
abundance: many
d_gene: -
v_gene: TRBV24-1
CDR3aa: CATSDLGFYGYTF
CDR3nt: TGTGCCACCAGTGATTTAGGTTTCTATGGCTACACCTTC

j_gene: TRBJ1-1
abundance: -
d_gene: -
v_gene: TRBV20-1
CDR3aa: CSARNRRGEGTEAFF
CDR3nt: TGCAGTGCTAGAAATCGGCGGGGAGAGGGAACTGAAGCTTTCTTT

j_gene: TRBJ2-3
abundance: once
d_gene: -
v_gene: TRBV11-1
CDR3aa: CASTDLKGPGPTDTHDF
CDR3nt: TGTGCCAGCACCGACTTGAAGGGGCCCGGTCCAACGGATACGCACGATTTT

j_gene: TRBJ2-1
abundance: many
d_gene: TRBD2
v_gene: TRBV19
CDR3aa: CASSTDTLSAGVLNEQFF
CDR3nt: TGTGCCAGTAGTACCGATACCCTATCGGCGGGAGTATTAAATGAGCAGTTCTTC

j_gene: TRBJ1-5
abundance: many
d_gene: -
v_gene: TRBV4-2
CDR3aa: CASSQGDGFNQPQHF
CDR3nt: TGTGCCAGCAGCCAAGGGGACGGATTTAATCAGCCCCAGCATTTT

j_gene: TRBJ1-1
abundance: few
d_gene: -
v_gene: TRBV12-5
CDR3aa: CASGLAPGRTEAFF
CDR3nt: TGTGCTAGTGGTTTGGCCCCAGGCCGCACTGAAGCTTTCTTT

j_gene: TRBJ2-2
abundance: few
d_gene: -
v_gene: TRBV19
CDR3aa: CASRNRANTGELFF
CDR3nt: TGTGCCAGTAGAAACAGGGCGAACACCGGGGAGCTGTTTTTT

j_gene: TRBJ2-7
abundance: few
d_gene: -
v_gene: TRBV6-1
CDR3aa: CASSDRDSYEQYF
CDR3nt: TGTGCCAGCAGTGATCGAGACAGCTACGAGCAGTACTTC

j_gene: TRBJ2-7
abundance: -
d_gene: TRBD2
v_gene: TRBV28
CDR3aa: CASSSPSGIDEQYF
CDR3nt: TGTGCCAGCAGTTCCCCTAGCGGGATAGACGAGCAGTACTTC

j_gene: TRBJ1-4
abundance: many
d_gene: TRBD1
v_gene: TRBV12-3/TRBV12-4
CDR3aa: CASSLTGAGEKLFF
CDR3nt: TGTGCCAGCAGTTTAACAGGGGCGGGTGAAAAACTGTTTTTT

j_gene: TRBJ1-6
abundance: many
d_gene: -
v_gene: TRBV6-1
CDR3aa: CASSATGGIPPNSPLHF
CDR3nt: TGTGCCAGCAGTGCCACGGGGGGGATCCCCCCTAATTCACCCCTCCACTTT

j_gene: TRBJ2-7
abundance: many
d_gene: -
v_gene: TRBV11-2
CDR3aa: CASSLTGDSYEQYF
CDR3nt: TGTGCCAGCAGCTTAACTGGCGACTCCTACGAGCAGTACTTC

j_gene: TRBJ2-1
abundance: many
d_gene: TRBD2
v_gene: TRBV7-9
CDR3aa: CASSFAGGYNEQFF
CDR3nt: TGTGCCAGCAGCTTTGCGGGGGGATACAATGAGCAGTTCTTC

j_gene: TRBJ2-1
abundance: many
d_gene: -
v_gene: TRBV13
CDR3aa: CASSELEGEQFF
CDR3nt: TGTGCCAGCAGCGAACTAGAGGGTGAGCAGTTCTTC

j_gene: TRBJ2-5
abundance: many
d_gene: -
v_gene: TRBV5-1
CDR3aa: CASWGAGETQYF
CDR3nt: TGCGCCAGCTGGGGGGCAGGTGAGACCCAGTACTTC

j_gene: TRBJ2-2
abundance: many
d_gene: -
v_gene: TRBV6-4
CDR3aa: CASSDSIGNTGELFF
CDR3nt: TGTGCCAGCAGTGACTCGATAGGTAACACCGGGGAGCTGTTTTTT

j_gene: TRBJ2-7
abundance: many
d_gene: TRBD2
v_gene: TRBV28
CDR3aa: CASSSPGTIHYEQYF
CDR3nt: TGTGCCAGCAGTTCCCCCGGGACTATCCACTACGAGCAGTACTTC

j_gene: TRBJ2-7
abundance: -
d_gene: -
v_gene: TRBV28
CDR3aa: CASSSGRPYEQYF
CDR3nt: TGTGCCAGCAGTTCAGGCAGGCCGTACGAGCAGTACTTC

j_gene: TRBJ1-5
abundance: medium-sized
d_gene: -
v_gene: TRBV6-1
CDR3aa: CASSDAQGSQPQHF
CDR3nt: TGTGCCAGCAGCGATGCCCAGGGCAGTCAGCCCCAGCATTTT

j_gene: TRBJ1-3
abundance: -
d_gene: TRBD1
v_gene: TRBV5-1
CDR3aa: CASSLRGGYDSGNTIYF
CDR3nt: TGTGCCAGCAGCTTGAGAGGGGGCTACGACTCTGGAAACACCATATATTTT

j_gene: TRBJ1-5
abundance: many
d_gene: -
v_gene: TRBV12-3/TRBV12-4
CDR3aa: CASSANAGFNQPQHF
CDR3nt: TGTGCCAGCAGCGCGAATGCAGGGTTCAATCAGCCCCAGCATTTT

j_gene: TRBJ2-7
abundance: few
d_gene: TRBD1
v_gene: TRBV5-1
CDR3aa: CASSETGQGYEQYF
CDR3nt: TGCGCCAGCAGCGAGACGGGACAGGGCTACGAGCAGTACTTC

j_gene: TRBJ2-7
abundance: -
d_gene: -
v_gene: TRBV5-8
CDR3aa: CASTQPRSYEQYF
CDR3nt: TGTGCCAGCACCCAGCCCAGGTCCTACGAGCAGTACTTC

j_gene: TRBJ2-3
abundance: many
d_gene: TRBD2
v_gene: TRBV6-1
CDR3aa: CASLAPAGADTQYF
CDR3nt: TGTGCCAGCTTGGCACCAGCGGGGGCAGATACGCAGTATTTT

j_gene: TRBJ1-1
abundance: many
d_gene: TRBD1
v_gene: TRBV29-1
CDR3aa: CSVLRGLVVGTEAFF
CDR3nt: TGCAGCGTTCTTAGGGGGCTGGTGGTGGGTACTGAAGCTTTCTTT

j_gene: TRBJ2-3
abundance: many
d_gene: -
v_gene: TRBV4-2
CDR3aa: CASSREGVYTDTQYF
CDR3nt: TGTGCCAGCAGCAGGGAGGGGGTTTATACGGATACGCAGTATTTT

j_gene: TRBJ1-1
abundance: -
d_gene: TRBD1
v_gene: TRBV18
CDR3aa: CASSPVRDRPTEAFF
CDR3nt: TGTGCCAGCTCGCCTGTCCGGGACAGGCCCACTGAAGCTTTCTTT

j_gene: TRBJ1-6
abundance: many
d_gene: TRBD1
v_gene: TRBV20-1
CDR3aa: CSALDRGRGGEHSPLHF
CDR3nt: TGCAGTGCTCTGGACAGGGGGCGGGGGGGAGAGCATTCACCCCTCCACTTT

j_gene: TRBJ1-2
abundance: many
d_gene: -
v_gene: TRBV20-1
CDR3aa: CSAMDSFMGGYTF
CDR3nt: TGCAGTGCAATGGACAGCTTTATGGGTGGCTACACCTTC

j_gene: TRBJ1-1
abundance: many
d_gene: -
v_gene: TRBV6-1
CDR3aa: CASSPSLSTEAFF
CDR3nt: TGTGCCAGCAGTCCGTCCCTTTCGACTGAAGCTTTCTTT

j_gene: TRBJ1-3
abundance: few
d_gene: -
v_gene: TRBV6-1
CDR3aa: CASSEGPGRSSGNTIYF
CDR3nt: TGTGCCAGCAGTGAAGGTCCAGGTCGAAGCTCTGGAAACACCATATATTTT

j_gene: TRBJ1-2
abundance: many
d_gene: -
v_gene: TRBV7-9
CDR3aa: CASSLDNRARGYTF
CDR3nt: TGTGCCAGCAGCTTGGATAACAGGGCCCGCGGCTACACCTTC

j_gene: TRBJ1-1
abundance: few
d_gene: -
v_gene: TRBV15
CDR3aa: CATSRDTGTEAFF
CDR3nt: TGTGCCACCAGCAGAGATACAGGCACTGAAGCTTTCTTT

j_gene: TRBJ2-1
abundance: -
d_gene: -
v_gene: TRBV6-1
CDR3aa: CASSRRERGFNEQFF
CDR3nt: TGTGCCAGCAGCCGACGGGAAAGGGGCTTCAATGAGCAGTTCTTC

j_gene: TRBJ1-2
abundance: few
d_gene: -
v_gene: TRBV6-1
CDR3aa: CASSLFPLDDAYGYTF
CDR3nt: TGTGCCAGCAGCCTATTCCCTTTAGACGACGCCTATGGCTACACCTTC

j_gene: TRBJ1-6
abundance: -
d_gene: -
v_gene: TRBV7-2
CDR3aa: CASSSPGAVSPLHF
CDR3nt: TGTGCCAGCAGCTCACCCGGGGCAGTTTCACCCCTCCACTTT

j_gene: TRBJ2-1
abundance: many
d_gene: -
v_gene: TRBV20-1
CDR3aa: CSAISGSNYNEQFF
CDR3nt: TGCAGTGCTATTAGCGGAAGCAATTACAATGAGCAGTTCTTC

j_gene: TRBJ2-7
abundance: many
d_gene: TRBD1
v_gene: TRBV19
CDR3aa: CASSISPFRTGALYEQYF
CDR3nt: TGTGCCAGTAGTATTTCCCCCTTCCGGACAGGGGCCCTCTACGAGCAGTACTTC

j_gene: TRBJ2-5
abundance: many
d_gene: -
v_gene: TRBV4-1
CDR3aa: CASSQVNMGFPETQYF
CDR3nt: TGCGCCAGCAGCCAGGTTAATATGGGGTTTCCAGAGACCCAGTACTTC

j_gene: TRBJ1-3
abundance: many
d_gene: -
v_gene: TRBV6-5
CDR3aa: CASSYRPAGTSGNTIYF
CDR3nt: TGTGCCAGCAGTTACCGGCCGGCGGGAACCTCTGGAAACACCATATATTTT

j_gene: TRBJ2-7
abundance: many
d_gene: TRBD1
v_gene: TRBV13
CDR3aa: CASSLGQGNEQYF
CDR3nt: TGTGCCAGCAGCTTAGGACAGGGGAACGAGCAGTACTTC

j_gene: TRBJ2-5
abundance: few
d_gene: -
v_gene: TRBV6-1
CDR3aa: CASSEPVRLLQETRYF
CDR3nt: TGTGCCAGCAGTGAACCGGTACGGCTTCTACAAGAGACCCGGTACTTC

j_gene: TRBJ1-5
abundance: many
d_gene: TRBD1
v_gene: TRBV28
CDR3aa: CASSPLTGGNNQPQHF
CDR3nt: TGTGCCAGCAGTCCTTTGACAGGGGGTAACAATCAGCCCCAGCATTTT

j_gene: TRBJ2-5
abundance: -
d_gene: -
v_gene: TRBV27
CDR3aa: CASSLWGGETQYF
CDR3nt: TGTGCCAGCAGTTTATGGGGAGGTGAGACCCAGTACTTC

j_gene: TRBJ2-7
abundance: many
d_gene: -
v_gene: TRBV28
CDR3aa: CASSLYGGARYEQYF
CDR3nt: TGTGCCAGCAGTTTATATGGGGGGGCGAGATACGAGCAGTACTTC

j_gene: TRBJ1-1
abundance: many
d_gene: -
v_gene: TRBV27
CDR3aa: CASRGTEAFF
CDR3nt: TGTGCCAGTCGGGGGACTGAAGCTTTCTTT